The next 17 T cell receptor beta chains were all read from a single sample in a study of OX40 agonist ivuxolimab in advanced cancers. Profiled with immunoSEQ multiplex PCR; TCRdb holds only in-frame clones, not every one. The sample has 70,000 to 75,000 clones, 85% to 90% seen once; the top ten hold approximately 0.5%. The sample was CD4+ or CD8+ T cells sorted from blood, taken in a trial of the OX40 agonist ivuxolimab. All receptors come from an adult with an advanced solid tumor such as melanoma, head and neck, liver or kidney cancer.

The CDR3 is CASGLGQTTDTQYF. CDR3 DNA: TGTGCTAGTGGTTTGGGACAGACTACAGATACGCAGTATTTT. This chain links TRBV12-5 with TRBJ2-3; possibly TRBD1 for D (5 bases). From germline, CDR1 is LGHNT and CDR2 FRNRAP. Trimming took 1 base from V and 3 from J, leaving 8 bases between them. CDR3 size: 14 residues.

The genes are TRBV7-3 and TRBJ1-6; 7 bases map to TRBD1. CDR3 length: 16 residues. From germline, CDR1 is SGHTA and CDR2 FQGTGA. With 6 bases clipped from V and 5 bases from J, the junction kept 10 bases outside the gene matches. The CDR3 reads CASRPHQGVHNSPLHF. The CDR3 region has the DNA TGTGCCAGCAGACCTCACCAGGGGGTCCATAATTCACCCCTCCACTTT.

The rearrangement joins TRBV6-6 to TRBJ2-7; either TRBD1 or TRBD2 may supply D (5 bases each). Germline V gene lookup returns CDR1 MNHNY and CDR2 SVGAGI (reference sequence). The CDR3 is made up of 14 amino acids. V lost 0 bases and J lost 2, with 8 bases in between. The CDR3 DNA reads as TGTGCCAGCAGTTACTCGGGACCGCCCTACGAGCAGTACTTC. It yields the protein CASSYSGPPYEQYF.

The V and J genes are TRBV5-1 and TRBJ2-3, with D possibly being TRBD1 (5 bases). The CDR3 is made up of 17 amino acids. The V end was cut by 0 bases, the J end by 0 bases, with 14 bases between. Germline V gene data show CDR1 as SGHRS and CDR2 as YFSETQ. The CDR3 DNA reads TGCGCCAGCAGCTTGGTACGACAGTACCCTAGCACAGATACGCAGTATTTT. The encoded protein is CASSLVRQYPSTDTQYF.

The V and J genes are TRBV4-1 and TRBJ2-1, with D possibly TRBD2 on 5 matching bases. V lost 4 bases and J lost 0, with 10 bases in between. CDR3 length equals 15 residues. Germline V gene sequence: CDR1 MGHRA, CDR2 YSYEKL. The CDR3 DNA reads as TGCGCCAGCAGCCCCGCGGGTAACTCCTACAATGAGCAGTTCTTC. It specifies CASSPAGNSYNEQFF.

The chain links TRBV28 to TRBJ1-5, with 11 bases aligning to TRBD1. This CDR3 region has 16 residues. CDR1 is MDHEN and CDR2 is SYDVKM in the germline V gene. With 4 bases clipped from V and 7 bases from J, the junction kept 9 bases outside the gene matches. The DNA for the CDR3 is TGTGCCAGCAGTTCCGGGACAGGGGGGTTACGCCAGCCCCAGCATTTT. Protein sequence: CASSSGTGGLRQPQHF. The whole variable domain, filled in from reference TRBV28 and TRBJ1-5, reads DVKVTQSSRYLVKRTGEKVFLECVQDMDHENMFWYRQDPGLGLRLIYFSYDVKMKEKGDIPEGYSVSREKKERFSLILESASTNQTSMYLCASSSGTGGLRQPQHFGDGTRLSIL.

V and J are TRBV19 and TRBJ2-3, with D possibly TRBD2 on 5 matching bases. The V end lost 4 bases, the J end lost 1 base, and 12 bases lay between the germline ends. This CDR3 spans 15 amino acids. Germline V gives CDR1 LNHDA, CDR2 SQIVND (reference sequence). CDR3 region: CASSRRAAGTDTQYF. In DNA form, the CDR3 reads TGTGCCAGTAGTAGGAGAGCGGCCGGCACAGATACGCAGTATTTT.

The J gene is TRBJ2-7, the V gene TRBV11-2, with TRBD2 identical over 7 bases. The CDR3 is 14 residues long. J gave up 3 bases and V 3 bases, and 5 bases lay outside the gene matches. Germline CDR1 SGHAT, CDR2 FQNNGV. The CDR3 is CASSFQRGLYEQYF. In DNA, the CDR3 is TGTGCCAGCAGCTTTCAGCGGGGCCTCTACGAGCAGTACTTC.

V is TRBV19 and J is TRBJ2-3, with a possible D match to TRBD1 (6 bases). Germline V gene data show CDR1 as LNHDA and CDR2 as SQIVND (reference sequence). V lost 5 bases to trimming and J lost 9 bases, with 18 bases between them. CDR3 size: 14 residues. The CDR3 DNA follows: TGTGCCAGTAGTCCCTTGACTACAGGGTCGACGCAGTATTTT. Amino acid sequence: CASSPLTTGSTQYF.

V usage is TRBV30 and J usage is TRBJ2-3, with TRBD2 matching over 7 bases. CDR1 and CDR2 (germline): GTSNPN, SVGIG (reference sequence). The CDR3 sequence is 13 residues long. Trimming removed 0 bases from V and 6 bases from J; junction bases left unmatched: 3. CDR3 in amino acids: CAWSVAGTDTQYF. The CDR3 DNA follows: TGTGCCTGGAGTGTAGCGGGAACGGATACGCAGTATTTT.

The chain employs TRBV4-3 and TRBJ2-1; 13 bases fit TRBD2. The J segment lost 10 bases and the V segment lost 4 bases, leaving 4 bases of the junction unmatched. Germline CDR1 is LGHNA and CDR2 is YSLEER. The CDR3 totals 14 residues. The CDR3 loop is CASSLGLAGVEQFF. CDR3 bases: TGCGCCAGCAGCCTCGGACTAGCGGGAGTGGAGCAGTTCTTC.

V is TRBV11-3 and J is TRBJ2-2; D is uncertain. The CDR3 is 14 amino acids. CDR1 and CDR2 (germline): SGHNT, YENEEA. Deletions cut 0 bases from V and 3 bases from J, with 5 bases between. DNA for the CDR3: TGTGCCAGCAGCTTAGAGGGTTACACCGGGGAGCTGTTTTTT. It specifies CASSLEGYTGELFF. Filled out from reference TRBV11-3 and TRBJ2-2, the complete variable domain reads EAGVVQSPRYKIIEKKQPVAFWCNPISGHNTLYWYLQNLGQGPELLIRYENEEAVDDSQLPKDRFSAERLKGVDSTLKIQPAELGDSAVYLCASSLEGYTGELFFGEGSRLTVL.

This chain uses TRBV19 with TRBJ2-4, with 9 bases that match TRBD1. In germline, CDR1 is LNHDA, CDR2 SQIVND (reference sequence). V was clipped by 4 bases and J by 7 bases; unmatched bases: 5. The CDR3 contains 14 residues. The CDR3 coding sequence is TGTGCCAGTAGTACCGGACAGGGGCCGAACATTCAGTACTTC. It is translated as CASSTGQGPNIQYF. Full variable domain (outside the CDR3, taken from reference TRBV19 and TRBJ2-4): DGGITQSPKYLFRKEGQNVTLSCEQNLNHDAMYWYRQDPGQGLRLIYYSQIVNDFQKGDIAEGYSVSREKKESFPLTVTSAQKNPTAFYLCASSTGQGPNIQYFGAGTRLSVL.

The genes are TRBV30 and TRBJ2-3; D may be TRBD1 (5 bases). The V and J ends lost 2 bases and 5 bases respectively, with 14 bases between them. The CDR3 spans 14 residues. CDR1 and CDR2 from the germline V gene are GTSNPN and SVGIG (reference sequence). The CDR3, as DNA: TGTGCCTGGAGTTTTCGACGGACATTAGATACGCAGTATTTT. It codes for CAWSFRRTLDTQYF.

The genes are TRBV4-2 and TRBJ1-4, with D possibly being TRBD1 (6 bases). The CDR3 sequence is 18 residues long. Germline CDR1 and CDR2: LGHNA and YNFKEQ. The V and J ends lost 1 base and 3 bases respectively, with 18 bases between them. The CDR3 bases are TGTGCCAGCAGCCAAGGTAATTGGGGGCCTCCAGCTAATGAAAAACTGTTTTTT. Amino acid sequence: CASSQGNWGPPANEKLFF.

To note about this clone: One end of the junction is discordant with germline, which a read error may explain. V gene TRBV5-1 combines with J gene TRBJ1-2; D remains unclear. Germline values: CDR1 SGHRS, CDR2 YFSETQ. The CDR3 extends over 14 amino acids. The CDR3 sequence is CASRLEPSNYGYTF. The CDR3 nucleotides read TGCGCCAGCAGGTTGGAACCGAGTAACTATGGCTACACCTTC.

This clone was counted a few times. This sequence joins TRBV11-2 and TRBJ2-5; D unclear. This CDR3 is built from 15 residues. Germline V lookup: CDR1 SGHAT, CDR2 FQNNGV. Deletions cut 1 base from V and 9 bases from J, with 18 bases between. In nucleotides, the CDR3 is TGTGCCAGCAGCTTAGGCGCGCAGGCGACTGAGGCCCAGTACTTC. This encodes CASSLGAQATEAQYF.